These 26 T cell receptor beta chains were all obtained from the same sample, sequenced in a study of OX40 agonist ivuxolimab in advanced cancers. TCRdb's table, derived via immunoSEQ multiplex PCR, lists solely in-frame clones and lacks some. This sample has around 62,000 clones, with 65% to 90% found just once. Material: CD4+ or CD8+ T cells sorted from blood, obtained in a trial of the OX40 agonist ivuxolimab. These receptors originate from an adult with an advanced solid tumor such as melanoma, head and neck, liver or kidney cancer.

This chain connects TRBV6-5 to TRBJ1-3; weak D call: TRBD1 (5 bases). The CDR3 sequence is 14 residues long. CDR1 and CDR2 from the germline V gene are MNHEY and SVGAGI. V was pared by 5 bases and J by 1 base, with 9 bases between. The CDR3 region has the DNA TGTGCCAGCAGTACAGCAGGGTCTGGAAACACCATATATTTT. It codes for CASSTAGSGNTIYF.

This clone has more than one count but fewer than ten. The chain uses TRBV4-1 and TRBJ2-1; D is ambiguous. Germline V gene data show CDR1 as MGHRA and CDR2 as YSYEKL. There are 16 residues in the CDR3. The V end lost 0 bases, the J end lost 4 bases, and 13 bases lay between the germline ends. CDR3: CASSQEPTSTYNEQFF. CDR3 coding DNA: TGCGCCAGCAGCCAAGAACCTACCTCTACGTACAATGAGCAGTTCTTC.

The rearrangement links TRBV7-2 to TRBJ1-1; D is unclear. CDR1 and CDR2 (germline): SGHTA, FQGNSA. V lost 1 base and J 10 bases, leaving 13 bases between the germline ends. The CDR3 loop spans 13 amino acids. For the CDR3, the DNA is TGTGCCAGCAGCTTAGTTCCCCCGGATCCAGCTTTCTTT. The encoded protein is CASSLVPPDPAFF.

This clone was observed a single time. The J gene is TRBJ1-1, the V gene TRBV19; D remains ambiguous. In germline, CDR1 is LNHDA, CDR2 SQIVND (reference sequence). The CDR3 consists of 14 residues. Deletions cut 4 bases from V and 1 base from J, with 10 bases between. The CDR3 DNA is TGTGCCAGTAGTACCTACCCTGGGAACACTGAAGCTTTCTTT. Translated: CASSTYPGNTEAFF.

This chain links TRBV15 with TRBJ1-6; D gene uncertain. Germline V CDR1 and CDR2: LNHNV, YYDKDF (reference sequence). Trimming cost V 1 base and J 5 bases, with 15 bases left between them. This CDR3 has 17 residues. The DNA of the CDR3 is TGTGCCACCAGCAGAGGTGAAGGGATGCGCAATAATTCACCCCTCCACTTT. Translation gives CATSRGEGMRNNSPLHF.

The chain employs TRBV7-6 and TRBJ1-1; D is unresolved. The V gene lost 4 bases and the J gene lost 3 bases, with 9 bases spanning the gap. CDR1 and CDR2 from the germline V gene are SGHVS and FNYEAQ. This CDR3 has 13 amino acids. For the CDR3, the DNA is TGTGCCAGCAGCTCGCGTGGGGACACTGAAGCTTTCTTT. Translated: CASSSRGDTEAFF.

This chain connects TRBV19 to TRBJ1-6; D not certain. This CDR3 is built from 13 residues. Trimming left V 1 base short and J 7 bases short, with 5 bases between. Germline assignment: CDR1 LNHDA and CDR2 SQIVND (reference sequence). CDR3 residues: CASSIVSNSPLHF. The CDR3 coding sequence is TGTGCCAGTAGTATAGTCAGCAATTCACCCCTCCACTTT. The full variable domain, with the rest looked up from reference TRBV19 and TRBJ1-6, is DGGITQSPKYLFRKEGQNVTLSCEQNLNHDAMYWYRQDPGQGLRLIYYSQIVNDFQKGDIAEGYSVSREKKESFPLTVTSAQKNPTAFYLCASSIVSNSPLHFGNGTRLTVT.

J is TRBJ1-4 and V is TRBV7-9, with D uncertain. CDR3 length: 14 amino acids. V lost 7 bases to trimming and J lost 5 bases, with 14 bases between them. Germline CDR1 reads SEHNR; CDR2 reads FQNEAQ (reference sequence). The chain's CDR3 is CASTDRAENEKLFF. The CDR3, as DNA: TGTGCCAGCACGGACCGGGCGGAAAATGAAAAACTGTTTTTT.

This chain links TRBV9 with TRBJ2-2, with TRBD1 matching 7 bases. V shed 0 bases and J 7 bases; nucleotides not matched to a gene: 6. The CDR3 contains 15 residues. Germline-derived CDR1 and CDR2 are SGDLS and YYNGEE. The CDR3 here is CASSVETGSSGELFF. CDR3 in DNA: TGTGCCAGCAGCGTAGAGACAGGGTCGAGCGGGGAGCTGTTTTTT.

This chain joins TRBV4-2 and TRBJ2-2; 9 bases align to TRBD2. V dropped 4 bases and J dropped 1; count of bases not matched to a gene: 4. The CDR3 consists of 16 residues. The germline V gene has CDR1 LGHNA and CDR2 YNFKEQ. The CDR3 DNA follows: TGTGCCAGCAGCCCGAGGACTAGCGAGAACACCGGGGAGCTGTTTTTT. Translating it yields CASSPRTSENTGELFF.

CDR3 sequence: CASSLEGQDGQPQHF. The CDR3 DNA reads as TGCGCCAGCAGCTTGGAGGGACAGGACGGTCAGCCCCAGCATTTT. The genes are TRBV5-1 and TRBJ1-5; 8 nucleotides align to TRBD1. This CDR3 has 15 amino acids. In germline, CDR1 is SGHRS, CDR2 YFSETQ. The junction had 5 bases not matched to a gene; V was cut back by 0 bases and J by 6 bases.

The rearrangement links TRBV7-9 to TRBJ1-6; a weak D match, TRBD1 (6 bases). CDR3 size: 14 residues. CDR1 and CDR2 from the germline V gene are SEHNR and FQNEAQ (reference sequence). Trimming removed 3 bases at V and 6 bases at J, with 9 bases between. The CDR3 DNA reads TGTGCCAGCAGCTTTAGGACAGCTAATTCACCCCTCCACTTT. Its protein product is CASSFRTANSPLHF.

The chain couples TRBV9 to TRBJ2-1; D is ambiguous. The germline CDR1 and CDR2 sequences are SGDLS and YYNGEE. Trimming took 4 bases from V and 7 from J, leaving 18 bases between them. The CDR3 is 15 amino acids. The CDR3 sequence: CASSPDISRVNEQFF. As DNA, the CDR3 is TGTGCCAGCAGCCCTGACATTTCCCGGGTGAATGAGCAGTTCTTC.

The chain employs TRBV5-5 and TRBJ1-4, with unresolved D. The CDR3 totals 16 residues. The V end lost 4 bases, the J end lost 2 bases, and 15 bases lay between the germline ends. Germline assignment: CDR1 SGHKS and CDR2 YYEKEE (reference sequence). The CDR3 spells CASSPLGFNTNEKLFF. For the CDR3, the DNA is TGTGCCAGCAGCCCCCTGGGGTTCAACACTAATGAAAAACTGTTTTTT.

The chain is built from TRBV2 and TRBJ1-5; TRBD1 agrees at 7 bases. The germline V gene has CDR1 SNHLY and CDR2 FYNNEI. V lost 6 bases, J lost 4 bases, and 6 bases stayed unmatched. The CDR3 extends over 14 amino acids. CDR3 DNA: TGTGCCAGCAGCCCTCCGGACAGGAATCAGCCCCAGCATTTT. It encodes CASSPPDRNQPQHF.

This clone was seen more than once but under ten times. The rearrangement links TRBV5-5 to TRBJ2-1; 8 nucleotides line up with TRBD2. Germline-derived CDR1 and CDR2 are SGHKS and YYEKEE (reference sequence). The junction had 7 bases not matched to a gene; V was cut back by 4 bases and J by 1 base. This CDR3 has 16 residues. CDR3 loop: CASSPGGAKSYNEQFF. The CDR3, as DNA: TGTGCCAGCAGCCCCGGGGGGGCCAAATCCTACAATGAGCAGTTCTTC.

J is TRBJ2-7 and V is TRBV7-3; D unresolved. Germline V gene sequence: CDR1 SGHTA, CDR2 FQGTGA. Between the trimmed V and J ends, which lost 4 bases and 6 bases, there was a span of 10 bases. CDR3 length equals 12 residues. CDR3 nucleotide sequence: TGTGCCAGCAGCTCCTATGGCGGCGAGCAGTACTTC. Translation: CASSSYGGEQYF.

This clone was recorded a few times. The gene calls are TRBV4-3 and TRBJ2-1; D may be TRBD2 (6 bases). The length of the CDR3 is 16 residues. Trimming stripped 0 bases from V and 8 bases from J, with 17 bases between. Germline V gives CDR1 LGHNA, CDR2 YSLEER. This CDR3 reads CASSQEWGRIGDEQFF. CDR3 bases: TGCGCCAGCAGCCAAGAATGGGGGAGGATTGGAGATGAGCAGTTCTTC.

The rearrangement links TRBV7-2 to TRBJ2-7, with 10 positions matching TRBD2. Germline loops: CDR1 SGHTA, CDR2 FQGNSA. The V segment lost 1 base and the J segment 2 bases; nucleotides outside the gene matches: 2. The length of the CDR3 is 15 residues. The CDR3 region has the DNA TGTGCCAGCAGCTTAGAGGGGACTAGCGCCTACGAGCAGTACTTC. As protein: CASSLEGTSAYEQYF.

The rearrangement links TRBV4-3 to TRBJ1-1, with 9 bases fitting TRBD1. CDR1 is LGHNA and CDR2 is YSLEER in the germline V gene. The CDR3 is 15 residues long. V dropped 4 bases and J dropped 6; count of bases not matched to a gene: 9. The CDR3 here is CASSRQTGGVSEAFF. The DNA for the CDR3 is TGCGCCAGCAGCCGACAGACAGGGGGAGTCTCTGAAGCTTTCTTT.

The chain uses TRBV18 and TRBJ1-3; D not certain. CDR1 and CDR2 (germline): KGHSH, LQKENI. This CDR3 contains 12 residues. V lost 6 bases to trimming and J lost 2 bases, with 5 bases between them. The CDR3 DNA is TGTGCCAGCTCCCCCCCTGGAAACACCATATATTTT. As protein: CASSPPGNTIYF.

The CDR3 DNA sequence: TGTGCCAGCAGCTTAGCTGTCCAGCTCTATAATTCACCCCTCCACTTT. Translation: CASSLAVQLYNSPLHF. The chain carries TRBV7-9 and TRBJ1-6; D call uncertain. In germline, CDR1 is SEHNR, CDR2 FQNEAQ (reference sequence). The V and J ends lost 0 bases and 3 bases respectively, with 9 bases between them. The CDR3 spans 16 residues.

The V gene is TRBV5-1, the J gene TRBJ1-6; TRBD1 agrees at 7 bases. The CDR3 contains 17 residues. With 4 bases clipped from V and 7 bases from J, the junction kept 14 bases outside the gene matches. Germline V CDR1 and CDR2: SGHRS, YFSETQ. The CDR3 sequence: CASSGGISGGRNSPLHF. The CDR3 DNA reads as TGCGCCAGCAGCGGAGGAATATCAGGGGGTAGAAATTCACCCCTCCACTTT.

Only one count was recorded for this clone. This chain joins TRBV28 and TRBJ1-2; D unresolved. The CDR3 extends over 11 amino acids. Germline CDR1 and CDR2: MDHEN and SYDVKM. Trimming shortened V by 6 bases and J by 1 base, and 3 bases separated the two germline ends. CDR3 nucleotide sequence: TGTGCCAGCAGGGGTAACTATGGCTACACCTTC. Amino acids: CASRGNYGYTF.

The chain carries TRBV5-1 and TRBJ2-3; D is ambiguous. The germline V gene has CDR1 SGHRS and CDR2 YFSETQ. V gave up 3 bases and J gave up 4 bases, with 12 bases separating them. This CDR3 has 14 amino acids. CDR3 region: CASSSGSWADTQYF. The CDR3 DNA sequence: TGCGCCAGCAGCTCAGGATCGTGGGCAGATACGCAGTATTTT.

This chain joins TRBV7-3 and TRBJ2-7, with D possibly matching TRBD1 (5 bases). V gave up 3 bases and J gave up 1 base, with 19 bases separating them. The CDR3 sequence is 17 residues long. Per the germline V gene, CDR1 is SGHTA and CDR2 is FQGTGA. CDR3 residues: CASSLGRIGERSYEQYF. CDR3 nucleotide sequence: TGTGCCAGCAGCTTGGGGCGGATCGGAGAGAGGTCCTACGAGCAGTACTTC.